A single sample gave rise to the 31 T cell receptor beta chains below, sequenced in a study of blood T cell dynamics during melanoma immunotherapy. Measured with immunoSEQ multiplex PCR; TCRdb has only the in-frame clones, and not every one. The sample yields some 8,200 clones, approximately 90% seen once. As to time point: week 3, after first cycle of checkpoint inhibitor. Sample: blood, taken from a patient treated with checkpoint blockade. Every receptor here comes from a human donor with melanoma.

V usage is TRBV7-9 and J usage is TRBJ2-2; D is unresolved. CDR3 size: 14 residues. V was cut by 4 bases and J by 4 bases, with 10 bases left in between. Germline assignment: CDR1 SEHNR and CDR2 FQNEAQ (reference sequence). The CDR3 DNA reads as TGTGCCAGCAGCTCACGTCCGGCCACCGGGGAGCTGTTTTTT. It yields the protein CASSSRPATGELFF.

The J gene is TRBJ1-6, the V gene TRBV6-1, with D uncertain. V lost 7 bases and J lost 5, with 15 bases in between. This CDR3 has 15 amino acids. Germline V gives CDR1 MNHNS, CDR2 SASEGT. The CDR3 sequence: CASTEDRLNNSPLHF. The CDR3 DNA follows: TGTGCCAGCACCGAGGACCGCCTCAATAATTCACCCCTCCACTTT.

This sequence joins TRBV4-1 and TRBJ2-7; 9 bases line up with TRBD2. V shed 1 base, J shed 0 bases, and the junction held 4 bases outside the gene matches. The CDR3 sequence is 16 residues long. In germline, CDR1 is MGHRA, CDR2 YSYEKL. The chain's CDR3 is CASSQGGSGSSYEQYF. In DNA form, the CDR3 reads TGCGCCAGCAGCCAAGGAGGTAGCGGGAGCTCCTACGAGCAGTACTTC.

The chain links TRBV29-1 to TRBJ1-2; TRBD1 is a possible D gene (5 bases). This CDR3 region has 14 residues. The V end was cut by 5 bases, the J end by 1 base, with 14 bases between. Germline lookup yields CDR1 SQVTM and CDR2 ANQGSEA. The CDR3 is CSVRTMGGNYGYTF. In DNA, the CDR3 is TGCAGCGTTCGAACCATGGGGGGTAACTATGGCTACACCTTC.

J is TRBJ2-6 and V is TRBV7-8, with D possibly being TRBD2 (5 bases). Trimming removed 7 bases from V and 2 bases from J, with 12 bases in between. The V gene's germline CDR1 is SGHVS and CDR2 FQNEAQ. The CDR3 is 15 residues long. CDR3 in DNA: TGTGCCAGCACCCGTGCCGGGACTGGGGCCAACGTCCTGACTTTC. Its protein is CASTRAGTGANVLTF.

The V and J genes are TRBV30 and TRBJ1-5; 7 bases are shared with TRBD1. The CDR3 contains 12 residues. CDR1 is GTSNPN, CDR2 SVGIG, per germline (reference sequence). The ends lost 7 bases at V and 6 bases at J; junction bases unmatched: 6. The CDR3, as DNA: TGTGCCTTCCGACAGGGCGCTCAGCCCCAGCATTTT. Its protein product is CAFRQGAQPQHF.

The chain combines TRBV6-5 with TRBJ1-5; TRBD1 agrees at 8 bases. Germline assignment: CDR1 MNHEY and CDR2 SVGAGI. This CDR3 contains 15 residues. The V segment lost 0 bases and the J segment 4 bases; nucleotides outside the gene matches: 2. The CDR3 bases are TGTGCCAGCAGTTACTCGGGACAGGAAAATCAGCCCCAGCATTTT. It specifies CASSYSGQENQPQHF.

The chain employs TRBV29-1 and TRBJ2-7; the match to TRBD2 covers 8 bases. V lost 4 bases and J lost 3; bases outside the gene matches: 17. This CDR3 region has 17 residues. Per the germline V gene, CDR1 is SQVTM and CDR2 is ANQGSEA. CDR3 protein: CSVGLEPGGPRFYEQYF. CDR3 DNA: TGCAGCGTTGGTTTGGAGCCGGGAGGGCCCCGGTTCTACGAGCAGTACTTC.

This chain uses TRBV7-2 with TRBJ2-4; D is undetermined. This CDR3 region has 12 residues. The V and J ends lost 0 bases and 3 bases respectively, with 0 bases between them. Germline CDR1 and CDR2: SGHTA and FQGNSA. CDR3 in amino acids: CASSLAKNIQYF. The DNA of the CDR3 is TGTGCCAGCAGCTTAGCCAAAAACATTCAGTACTTC.

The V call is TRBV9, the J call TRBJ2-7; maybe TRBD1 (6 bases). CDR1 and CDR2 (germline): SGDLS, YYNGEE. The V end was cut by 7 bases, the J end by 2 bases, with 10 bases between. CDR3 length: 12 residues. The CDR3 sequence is CASARGPYEQYF. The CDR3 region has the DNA TGTGCCAGCGCCAGGGGACCCTACGAGCAGTACTTC. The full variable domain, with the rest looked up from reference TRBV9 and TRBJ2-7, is DSGVTQTPKHLITATGQRVTLRCSPRSGDLSVYWYQQSLDQGLQFLIQYYNGEERAKGNILERFSAQQFPDLHSELNLSSLELGDSALYFCASARGPYEQYFGPGTRLTVT.

DNA for the CDR3: TGTGCCAGCAGCTTGGGGTCAGGGGGCAACTCCTACGAGCAGTACTTC. This sequence encodes CASSLGSGGNSYEQYF. The chain carries TRBV5-4 and TRBJ2-7; 8 bases agree with TRBD1. CDR1 SGHNT and CDR2 YYREEE come from the germline V gene (reference sequence). The CDR3 has 16 residues. V lost 0 bases, J lost 0 bases, and 5 bases stayed unmatched.

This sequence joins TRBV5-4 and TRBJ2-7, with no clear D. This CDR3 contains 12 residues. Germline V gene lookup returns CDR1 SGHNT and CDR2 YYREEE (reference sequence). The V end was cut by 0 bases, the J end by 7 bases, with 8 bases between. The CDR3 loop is CASSLGTVEQYF. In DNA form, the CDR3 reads TGTGCCAGCAGCTTGGGGACGGTTGAGCAGTACTTC.

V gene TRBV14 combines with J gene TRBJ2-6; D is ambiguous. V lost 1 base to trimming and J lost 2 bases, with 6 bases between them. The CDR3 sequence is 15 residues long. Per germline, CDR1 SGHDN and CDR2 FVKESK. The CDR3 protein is CASSQVGTGANVLTF. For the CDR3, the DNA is TGTGCCAGCAGCCAAGTAGGGACTGGGGCCAACGTCCTGACTTTC.

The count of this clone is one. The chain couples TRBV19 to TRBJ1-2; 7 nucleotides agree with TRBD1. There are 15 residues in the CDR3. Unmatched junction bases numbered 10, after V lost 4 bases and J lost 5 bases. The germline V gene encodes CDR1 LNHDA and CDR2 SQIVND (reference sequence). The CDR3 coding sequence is TGTGCCAGTAGTACTTCGTTGGACAGGACTTATGGCTACACCTTC. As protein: CASSTSLDRTYGYTF.

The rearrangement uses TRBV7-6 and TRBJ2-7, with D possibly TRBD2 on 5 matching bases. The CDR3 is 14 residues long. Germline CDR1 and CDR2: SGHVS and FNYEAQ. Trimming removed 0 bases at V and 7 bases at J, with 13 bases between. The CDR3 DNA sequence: TGTGCCAGCAGCTTAGCAGTCGGGGTGGGGGAGCAGTACTTC. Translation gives CASSLAVGVGEQYF.

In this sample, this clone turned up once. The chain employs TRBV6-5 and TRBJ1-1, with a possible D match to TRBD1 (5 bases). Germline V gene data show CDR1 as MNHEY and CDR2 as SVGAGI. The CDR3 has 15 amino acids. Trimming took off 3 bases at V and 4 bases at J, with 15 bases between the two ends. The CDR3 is CASSYGGTPITEAFF. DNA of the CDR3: TGTGCCAGCAGTTATGGGGGAACCCCTATCACTGAAGCTTTCTTT.

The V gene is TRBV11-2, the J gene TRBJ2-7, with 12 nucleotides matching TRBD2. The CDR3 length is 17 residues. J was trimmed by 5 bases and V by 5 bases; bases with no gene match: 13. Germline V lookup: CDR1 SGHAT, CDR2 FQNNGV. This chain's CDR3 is CASSPALAGGRGNEQYF. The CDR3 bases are TGTGCCAGCAGCCCCGCACTAGCGGGAGGCCGCGGAAACGAGCAGTACTTC.

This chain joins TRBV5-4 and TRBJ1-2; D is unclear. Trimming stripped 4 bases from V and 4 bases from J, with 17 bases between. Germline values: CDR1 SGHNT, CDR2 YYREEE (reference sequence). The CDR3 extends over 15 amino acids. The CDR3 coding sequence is TGTGCCAGCAGCCCCGCCGAAAGGGTCGGCTATGGCTACACCTTC. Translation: CASSPAERVGYGYTF.

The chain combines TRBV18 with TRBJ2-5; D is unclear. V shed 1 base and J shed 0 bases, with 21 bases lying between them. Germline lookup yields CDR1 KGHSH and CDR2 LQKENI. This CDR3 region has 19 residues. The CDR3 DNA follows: TGTGCCAGCTCACCACAACCAAGATTGGAACACTTGTACCAAGAGACCCAGTACTTC. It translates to CASSPQPRLEHLYQETQYF.

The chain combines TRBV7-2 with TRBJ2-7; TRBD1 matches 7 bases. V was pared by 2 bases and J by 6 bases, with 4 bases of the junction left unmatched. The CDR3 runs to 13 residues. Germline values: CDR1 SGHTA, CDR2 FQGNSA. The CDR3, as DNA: TGTGCCAGCAGCTTAAAAAGGGGGCTCGAGCAGTACTTC. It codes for CASSLKRGLEQYF.

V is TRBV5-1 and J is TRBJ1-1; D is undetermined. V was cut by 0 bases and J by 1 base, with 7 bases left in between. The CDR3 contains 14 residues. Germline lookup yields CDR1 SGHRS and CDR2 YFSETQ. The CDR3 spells CASSLGGRNTEAFF. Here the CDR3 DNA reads TGCGCCAGCAGCTTGGGAGGGAGGAACACTGAAGCTTTCTTT.

CDR3 nucleotide sequence: TGTGCCAGCAGCTTTTCGGCCGATAGCAATCAGCCCCAGCATTTT. It encodes CASSFSADSNQPQHF. The chain has TRBV13 and TRBJ1-5, with D hard to call. The V gene's germline CDR1 is PRHDT and CDR2 FYEKMQ (reference sequence). The CDR3 has 15 residues. Trimming cost V 3 bases and J 0 bases, with 9 bases left between them.

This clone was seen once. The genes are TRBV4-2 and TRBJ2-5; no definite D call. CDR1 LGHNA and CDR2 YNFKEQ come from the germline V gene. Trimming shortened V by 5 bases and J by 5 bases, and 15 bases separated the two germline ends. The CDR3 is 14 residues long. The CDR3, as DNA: TGTGCCAGCAGCGACGCCCGCGGAATCGAGACCCAGTACTTC. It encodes CASSDARGIETQYF.

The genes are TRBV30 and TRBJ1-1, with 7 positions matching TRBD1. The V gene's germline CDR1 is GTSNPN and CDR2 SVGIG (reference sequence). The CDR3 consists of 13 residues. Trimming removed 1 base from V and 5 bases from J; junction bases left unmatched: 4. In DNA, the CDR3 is TGTGCCTGGAGTGGACAGGGAAAAACTGAAGCTTTCTTT. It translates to CAWSGQGKTEAFF.

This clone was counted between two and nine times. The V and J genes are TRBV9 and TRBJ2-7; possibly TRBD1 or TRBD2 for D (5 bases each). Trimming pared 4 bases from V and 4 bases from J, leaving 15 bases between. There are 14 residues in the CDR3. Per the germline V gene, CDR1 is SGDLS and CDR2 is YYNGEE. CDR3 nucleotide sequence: TGTGCCAGCAGCACCGGGGCCTCTCCGTACGAGCAGTACTTC. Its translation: CASSTGASPYEQYF.

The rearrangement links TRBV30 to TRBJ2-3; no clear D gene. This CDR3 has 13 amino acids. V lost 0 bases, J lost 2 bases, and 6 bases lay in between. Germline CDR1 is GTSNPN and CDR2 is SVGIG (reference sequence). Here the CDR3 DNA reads TGTGCCTGGAGTGTAGGGTTCACAGATACGCAGTATTTT. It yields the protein CAWSVGFTDTQYF.

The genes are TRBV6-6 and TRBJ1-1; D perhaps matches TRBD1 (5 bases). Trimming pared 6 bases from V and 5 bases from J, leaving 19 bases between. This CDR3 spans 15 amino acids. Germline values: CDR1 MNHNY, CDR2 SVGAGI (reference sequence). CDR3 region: CASSPPGTAKTEAFF. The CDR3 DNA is TGTGCCAGCAGCCCCCCCGGGACCGCGAAAACTGAAGCTTTCTTT.

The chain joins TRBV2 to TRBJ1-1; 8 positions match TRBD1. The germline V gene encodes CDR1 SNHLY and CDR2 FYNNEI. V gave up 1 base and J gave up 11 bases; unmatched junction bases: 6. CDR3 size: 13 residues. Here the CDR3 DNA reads TGTGCCAGCAGTGAAGGGACAGGGTTCACCGCTTTCTTT. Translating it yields CASSEGTGFTAFF.

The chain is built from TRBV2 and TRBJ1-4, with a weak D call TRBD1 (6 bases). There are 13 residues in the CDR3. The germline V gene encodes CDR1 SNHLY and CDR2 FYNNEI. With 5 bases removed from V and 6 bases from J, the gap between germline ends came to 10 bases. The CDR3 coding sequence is TGTGCCAGCAGTCCACAGGGTTATGAAAAACTGTTTTTT. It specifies CASSPQGYEKLFF. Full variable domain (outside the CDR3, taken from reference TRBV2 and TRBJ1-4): EPEVTQTPSHQVTQMGQEVILRCVPISNHLYFYWYRQILGQKVEFLVSFYNNEISEKSEIFDDQFSVERPDGSNFTLKIRSTKLEDSAMYFCASSPQGYEKLFFGSGTQLSVL.

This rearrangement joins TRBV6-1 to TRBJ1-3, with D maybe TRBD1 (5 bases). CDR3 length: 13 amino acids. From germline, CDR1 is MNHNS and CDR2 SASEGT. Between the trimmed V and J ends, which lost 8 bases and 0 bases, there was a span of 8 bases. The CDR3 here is CASGGHSGNTIYF. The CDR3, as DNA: TGTGCCAGCGGTGGACACTCTGGAAACACCATATATTTT.

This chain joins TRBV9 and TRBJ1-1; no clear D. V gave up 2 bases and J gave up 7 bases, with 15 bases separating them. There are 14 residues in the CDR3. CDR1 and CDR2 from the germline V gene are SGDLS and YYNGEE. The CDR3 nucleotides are TGTGCCAGCAGCGTGGAGGGTTATTTGGGTGAAGCTTTCTTT. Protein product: CASSVEGYLGEAFF.